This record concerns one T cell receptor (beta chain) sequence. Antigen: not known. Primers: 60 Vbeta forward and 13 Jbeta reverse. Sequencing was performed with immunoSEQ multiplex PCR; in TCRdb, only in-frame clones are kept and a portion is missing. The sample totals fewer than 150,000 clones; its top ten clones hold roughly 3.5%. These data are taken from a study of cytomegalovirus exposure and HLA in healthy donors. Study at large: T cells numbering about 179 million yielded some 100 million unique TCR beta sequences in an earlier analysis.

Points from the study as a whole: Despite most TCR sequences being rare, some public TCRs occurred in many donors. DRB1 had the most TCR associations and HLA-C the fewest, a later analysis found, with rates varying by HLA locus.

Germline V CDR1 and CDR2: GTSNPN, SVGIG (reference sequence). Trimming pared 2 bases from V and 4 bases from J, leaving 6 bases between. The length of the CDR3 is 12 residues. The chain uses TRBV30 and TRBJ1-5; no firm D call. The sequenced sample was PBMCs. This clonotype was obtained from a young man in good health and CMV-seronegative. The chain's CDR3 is CAWSFPNQPQHF. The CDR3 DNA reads TGTGCCTGGAGTTTCCCAAATCAGCCCCAGCATTTT.